This T cell receptor beta chain was recovered during a study of graft-versus-host responses after intestinal transplantation. On this clone: Its antigen is unidentified.

Assay: immunoSEQ multiplex PCR; the TCRdb copy retains only in-frame clones and omits some. This table has approximately 100,000 clones, approximately 94% appearing once. CDR1 is MNHNY and CDR2 is SVGAGI in the germline V gene (reference sequence). Trimming cost V 6 bases and J 5 bases; bases outside gene matches: 0. This CDR3 is built from 12 residues. The genes are TRBV6-6 and TRBJ2-1; 8 positions agree with TRBD2. The sample consisted of unstimulated CD8+ T cells sorted from spleen or lymph node cells, taken before intestinal transplant. This TCR was recovered from a human donor who received an intestinal transplant. CDR3 amino acids: CASRGLDNEQFF. CDR3 bases: TGTGCCAGCAGGGGACTAGACAATGAGCAGTTCTTC.